The rows below give T cell receptor beta chains drawn from one sample of a study of T cells in Graves' hyperthyroidism and ophthalmopathy. MiXCR, run by TCRdb on the multiplex PCR reads, gives a single entry per CDR3 protein. The profile shows hundreds of thousands of distinct CDR3 sequences, approximately 25% of them singletons. The sample was blood. The receptor set was obtained from a woman in her thirties or forties with Graves' ophthalmopathy. Both conserved end residues are part of each CDR3. Fields, in order: CDR3 protein, J gene, D gene, V gene, clone size. A D gene is named only where the DNA matches it firmly. A row's size may be missing; if present it is once, few, many or a size class.

CDR3: CASSYSPGTGTEAFF
J: TRBJ1-1
D: .
V: TRBV6-5
size: many

CDR3: CASSQDQGASGETQYF
J: TRBJ2-5
D: TRBD1
V: TRBV4-1
size: many

CDR3: CASTPLGVNTEAFF
J: TRBJ1-1
D: .
V: TRBV6-5
size: many

CDR3: CASSPGPIGYTF
J: TRBJ1-2
D: .
V: TRBV12-3/TRBV12-4
size: many

CDR3: CASIKKQGWDTEAFF
J: TRBJ1-1
D: .
V: TRBV12-3/TRBV12-4
size: .

CDR3: CASYKRLAGEGEQYF
J: TRBJ2-7
D: TRBD2
V: TRBV6-2/TRBV6-3
size: many

CDR3: CASSSTVPPREQYF
J: TRBJ2-7
D: .
V: TRBV28
size: many

CDR3: CASRRLAGGLYEQYF
J: TRBJ2-7
D: TRBD2
V: TRBV6-1
size: .

CDR3: CASSGSTEAFF
J: TRBJ1-1
D: .
V: TRBV6-2/TRBV6-3
size: .

CDR3: CASRSTFTSNQPQHF
J: TRBJ1-5
D: .
V: TRBV6-1
size: .

CDR3: CSARPLQGAAKETQYF
J: TRBJ2-5
D: TRBD1
V: TRBV20-1
size: many

CDR3: CASSSRDRRGETQYF
J: TRBJ2-5
D: TRBD1
V: TRBV28
size: many

CDR3: CASSINGDSYEQYF
J: TRBJ2-7
D: .
V: TRBV7-2
size: .

CDR3: CASEPRDKAYEQYF
J: TRBJ2-7
D: .
V: TRBV5-8
size: .

CDR3: CASSLPGLAEGYEQYF
J: TRBJ2-7
D: TRBD2
V: TRBV7-8
size: many

CDR3: CASRQGAQGYEQYF
J: TRBJ2-7
D: .
V: TRBV6-1
size: many

CDR3: CASSYYSAGGETQYF
J: TRBJ2-5
D: TRBD2
V: TRBV7-2
size: many

CDR3: CASSWGLGKTQYF
J: TRBJ2-5
D: .
V: TRBV27
size: many

CDR3: CASQDRHTEAFF
J: TRBJ1-1
D: TRBD1
V: TRBV4-1
size: many

CDR3: CASSSNREQETQYF
J: TRBJ2-5
D: .
V: TRBV6-5
size: .

CDR3: CSARGLADSYEQYF
J: TRBJ2-7
D: TRBD2
V: TRBV20-1
size: .

CDR3: CASSGLAGVYEQYF
J: TRBJ2-7
D: TRBD2
V: TRBV6-1
size: many

CDR3: CASSLRGLNKNIQYF
J: TRBJ2-4
D: TRBD1
V: TRBV5-6
size: many

CDR3: CSARDPTLRETQYF
J: TRBJ2-5
D: .
V: TRBV20-1
size: many

CDR3: CASSSGDTAYEQYF
J: TRBJ2-7
D: .
V: TRBV6-2/TRBV6-3
size: many

CDR3: CAGSPGLAGDRDTGELSF
J: TRBJ2-2
D: TRBD2
V: TRBV5-1
size: .

CDR3: CAWSLGQGAGPQHF
J: TRBJ1-5
D: TRBD1
V: TRBV30
size: many

CDR3: CASTAGTLGGEETQYF
J: TRBJ2-5
D: .
V: TRBV6-1
size: few

CDR3: CASRPGGAQLSYEQYF
J: TRBJ2-7
D: TRBD1
V: TRBV5-1
size: many

CDR3: CASSSGGTAKNYGYTF
J: TRBJ1-2
D: TRBD1
V: TRBV28
size: many

CDR3: CASSRPPGHATEAFF
J: TRBJ1-1
D: .
V: TRBV27
size: .

CDR3: CASSFPLGGTEAFF
J: TRBJ1-1
D: .
V: TRBV12-3/TRBV12-4
size: .

CDR3: CASSYPGRSGYTF
J: TRBJ1-2
D: .
V: TRBV6-2/TRBV6-3
size: once

CDR3: CASSPGVAGGPLAKNIQYF
J: TRBJ2-4
D: TRBD2
V: TRBV28
size: many

CDR3: CAISADQRESYEQYF
J: TRBJ2-7
D: TRBD2
V: TRBV10-3
size: many

CDR3: CASWGRDYGYTF
J: TRBJ1-2
D: .
V: TRBV6-5
size: many

CDR3: CSAWDGYSNQPQHF
J: TRBJ1-5
D: .
V: TRBV20-1
size: .